The following is a T cell receptor (beta chain) sequence with its context. The specificity of this receptor is unknown. No per-base quality is available; no much larger clone lies one base away. The germline ends are 15 bases apart after V is trimmed by 5 bases and J by 7 bases. The CDR3 starts with the cysteine, ends with the phenylalanine, and has 15 residues. This entry keeps only the CDR3 DNA: 45 bases, framed from base 1. CDR1 and CDR2 are read off the germline V gene as SGHAT and FQNNGV. The sample belongs to a study of shared clonotypes between healthy human individuals (dated by TCRdb to about 2020). A note on the overall study: The cohort included a few men and two women between 18 and 49 years of age. Different laboratories and diverse techniques were used to prepare libraries and sequence TCR repertoires, to increase sequencing depth and limit assay-specific biases. Blood TCR repertoires of about five healthy adults were deeply sequenced to estimate repertoire size and the extent of clonotype sharing between individuals. Per donor, leukapheresis produced somewhere between about 0.94 and 9.5 billion PBMCs. For each donor, three plates each were used for CD4 naive and CD4 memory, two plates were used for CD8 naive, and one plate was used for CD8 memory. On the study overall, not on this receptor specifically: Pairwise subsampling indicated that sequencing depth was expected to affect the degree of clonotype sharing among donors. When a handful of donors were compared, the shared fraction of clonotypes was around 5% for naive CD4, 3% to 4% for naive CD8, 2.3% for memory CD4, and roughly 0.4% for memory CD8. Clonotypes shared by all four sorted-subset donors showed higher generation probabilities than non-shared clonotypes. Because the study included only a small number of donors, the genetic and exposure-history diversity represented was limited. Sampling was restricted to blood, and TCR repertoires in tissue are likely to differ from TCR repertoires in blood. Incomplete sequencing was indicated by rarefaction of sorted-subset datasets, despite the large sequencing depth. Larger estimated clonotype richness was generally found for naive subsets than for memory subsets.

Using the deep immunoSEQ assay, multiplex PCR amplified TCR CDR3 regions from genomic DNA. Extracted genomic DNA from each cell subset was spread evenly across all wells of several immunoSEQ 96-well plates, with each plate serving as a replicate. For sorted subsets, about 200 ng genomic DNA, equal to about 30,000 T cell genomes, was loaded into each replicate PCR. The purified libraries were quantified using a Qubit 3.0 fluorometer, sized with a Bioanalyzer 2100, and then quantified again using the KAPA Library Quantification kit. A separate single-read 150-cycle Illumina NextSeq 550 flow cell was used to sequence each immunoSEQ 96-well plate. The paper's data handling went like this. Because the immunoSEQ output included only junctional sequences and no quality scores, the filtering could not be the same as the filtering used for full-length reads. Sequences were annotated with PyIR, a Python wrapper for IgBLAST v1.9, and V/J genes and CDR3 were assigned using IMGT germline references. Reads were filtered out if the reads had weak V/J assignments (E-value above 1e-6), no CDR3, stop codons, out-of-frame junctions, or ambiguous translated residues. A V3J clonotype was defined by an identical inferred V gene, J gene, and CDR3 amino acid sequence. Percentage overlap between repertoires was computed as shared unique clonotypes divided by the size of the smaller repertoire. Three approaches were used to assess repertoire richness: RTK rarefaction, the Chao1 estimator, and Recon v2.1 estimates of unobserved clonotypes. For all TCRbeta clonotypes obtained by the gDNA method from several donors, generation probabilities were computed with OLGA. TCRdb limited this immuneACCESS table to in-frame rearrangements with V and J called. A share of clones is missing; checked studies link under half to unresolved V genes, and the rest is unexplained. From that table come the V and J calls and clone size; the DNA was used to work out D and trimming. In all, the sample holds around 600,000 clones, and about 97% of those were seen once. The ten largest clones capture approximately 0.057% of the sample.

Donors were healthy HIV-negative adults with no recently reported acute infections or vaccinations. Only Caucasian adults living in Nashville, Tennessee, USA were represented among the donors. CD4+ T cells were enriched by magnetic negative selection, after which naive cells were positively selected on CD45RA and the negative fraction was taken as the memory subset. After blood collection by leukapheresis, PBMCs were isolated using Ficoll-Histopaque density gradient centrifugation and then cryopreserved in the vapor phase of liquid nitrogen. Purity and quantity of every magnetically sorted T cell population were checked by analytical flow cytometry. Genomic DNA was isolated from every sorted fraction and measured by UV absorbance on a Nanodrop 2000c.

The chain links TRBV11-2 with TRBJ1-6; TRBD1 might be the D gene, on 5 matching bases. Sequenced: naive CD4+ T cells sorted from blood. Sample cell subset or site, as interpreted from the label and publication: CD45RA+ positively selected. The source is a woman in her 30s in good health. The sequenced DNA: TGTGCCAGCAGCCTTGGGCGACAGCAAAATTCACCCCTCCACTTT. It is translated as CASSLGRQQNSPLHF.